This TCR beta chain emerged from a study of T cell repertoires in cytomegalovirus infection. At the level of the study: Carrying CMV and the relevant HLA type showed in public TCR beta signatures. Study results and caveats: Dominant in the ex vivo response were TCR beta clonotypes restricted by HLA-C and specific for CMV. Carriers of CMV and the relevant HLA type were discriminated by public TCR beta frequency.

A single record per CDR3 protein comes from TCRdb applying MiXCR to the reads. The table includes roughly 320,000 distinct CDR3 sequences, over 7.5% detected once. In the case of this clonotype: Its antigen is as yet unknown.

Trimming removed 1 base from V and 2 bases from J, with 9 bases in between. This CDR3 spans 14 amino acids. Per germline, CDR1 SGHVS and CDR2 FNYEAQ. Material for sequencing was PBMCs. The clonotype originates from a human donor in good health (CMV status not recorded). Some clones in this sample may be carry-over from other donors' samples. The V and J genes are TRBV7-6 and TRBJ2-7; no reliable D call. CDR3 protein: CASSLVGRTYEQYF. DNA of the CDR3: TGTGCCAGCAGCTTAGTAGGCAGAACCTACGAGCAGTACTTC.